A selection of T cell receptor beta chains follows, all from one sample in a study of T cell responses to AZD1222 COVID-19 vaccine. The data were produced by immunoSEQ multiplex PCR, yet TCRdb's version contains in-frame clones alone and is incomplete. The data show about 99,000 clones, about nine tenths seen once. Sequenced material: peripheral blood, taken on day 0 of AZD1222 vaccination. The receptors shown here come from an adult in good health. CDR3s include the opening cysteine and the closing phenylalanine or tryptophan. D genes are given only for firm matches. Part of the rows lack a size; the others show once, few, many or a class for expanded clones.

CDR3 protein: CSASFPGGRYEQYF
CDR3 DNA: TGCAGTGCTAGTTTCCCAGGGGGCAGATACGAGCAGTACTTC
J gene: TRBJ2-7
D gene: TRBD1
V gene: TRBV20-1
clone size: .

CDR3 protein: CASSVGGGGNQPQHF
CDR3 DNA: TGTGCTAGCAGCGTAGGAGGTGGGGGCAATCAGCCCCAGCATTTT
J gene: TRBJ1-5
D gene: .
V gene: TRBV9
clone size: once

CDR3 protein: CATSASSGTRSYGYTF
CDR3 DNA: TGTGCCACCAGTGCCTCTTCCGGGACAAGATCTTATGGCTACACCTTC
J gene: TRBJ1-2
D gene: .
V gene: TRBV24-1
clone size: .

CDR3 protein: CATSGSTGLSQPQHF
CDR3 DNA: TGTGCCACCAGTGGATCCACAGGGTTGAGTCAGCCCCAGCATTTT
J gene: TRBJ1-5
D gene: .
V gene: TRBV24-1
clone size: .

CDR3 protein: CASSLGRGKMGAFF
CDR3 DNA: TGTGCCAGCAGTTTAGGGCGGGGGAAAATGGGAGCTTTCTTT
J gene: TRBJ1-1
D gene: .
V gene: TRBV28
clone size: .

CDR3 protein: CASRLSGGAGTQYF
CDR3 DNA: TGTGCCAGCAGACTTAGCGGGGGGGCCGGGACCCAGTACTTC
J gene: TRBJ2-5
D gene: TRBD2
V gene: TRBV27
clone size: .

CDR3 protein: CASSLSGGVFTDTQYF
CDR3 DNA: TGTGCCAGCAGCCTCAGCGGGGGAGTCTTCACAGATACGCAGTATTTT
J gene: TRBJ2-3
D gene: TRBD2
V gene: TRBV9
clone size: .

CDR3 protein: CASSQEKEGGPAFF
CDR3 DNA: TGTGCCAGCAGCCAAGAAAAGGAAGGGGGGCCGGCTTTCTTT
J gene: TRBJ1-1
D gene: .
V gene: TRBV4-2
clone size: .

CDR3 protein: CASSSQGMNTEAFF
CDR3 DNA: TGCGCCAGCAGTTCACAGGGGATGAACACTGAAGCTTTCTTT
J gene: TRBJ1-1
D gene: TRBD1
V gene: TRBV5-1
clone size: .

CDR3 protein: CASSFWTGLGNTIYF
CDR3 DNA: TGTGCCAGCAGCTTTTGGACAGGGTTGGGAAACACCATATATTTT
J gene: TRBJ1-3
D gene: TRBD1
V gene: TRBV7-2
clone size: .

CDR3 protein: CASSPLLSGGREQYF
CDR3 DNA: TGTGCCAGTAGTCCCCTTCTGTCGGGGGGGCGCGAGCAGTACTTC
J gene: TRBJ2-7
D gene: TRBD2
V gene: TRBV19
clone size: .

CDR3 protein: CASSTRGGRNTEAFF
CDR3 DNA: TGTGCCAGCAGCACGAGGGGGGGGCGGAACACTGAAGCTTTCTTT
J gene: TRBJ1-1
D gene: .
V gene: TRBV11-2
clone size: .

CDR3 protein: CASSQKATAEAFF
CDR3 DNA: TGTGCCAGCAGCCAAAAGGCTACCGCTGAAGCTTTCTTT
J gene: TRBJ1-1
D gene: .
V gene: TRBV3-1/TRBV3-2
clone size: .

CDR3 protein: CASTLSGTFRGEYF
CDR3 DNA: TGCGCCAGCACTCTCTCCGGGACCTTCAGAGGGGAGTACTTC
J gene: TRBJ2-7
D gene: .
V gene: TRBV4-3
clone size: .

CDR3 protein: CASSAGQGGNYGYTF
CDR3 DNA: TGTGCCAGCAGCGCCGGACAGGGGGGGAACTATGGCTACACCTTC
J gene: TRBJ1-2
D gene: TRBD1
V gene: TRBV6-5
clone size: .

CDR3 protein: CASSPGTQGPYEQYF
CDR3 DNA: TGTGCCAGCTCACCCGGAACCCAAGGGCCCTACGAGCAGTACTTC
J gene: TRBJ2-7
D gene: .
V gene: TRBV18
clone size: .

CDR3 protein: CASSLFGVGGYTF
CDR3 DNA: TGTGCCAGCAGTTTGTTTGGGGTAGGAGGCTACACCTTC
J gene: TRBJ1-2
D gene: .
V gene: TRBV12-3/TRBV12-4
clone size: .

CDR3 protein: CASSPTAGGSDGYTF
CDR3 DNA: TGTGCCAGCTCACCGACGGCAGGGGGCTCAGATGGCTACACCTTC
J gene: TRBJ1-2
D gene: TRBD1
V gene: TRBV18
clone size: .

CDR3 protein: CASNRQGAREQFF
CDR3 DNA: TGTGCCAGCAACCGCCAGGGGGCGCGTGAGCAGTTCTTC
J gene: TRBJ2-1
D gene: TRBD1
V gene: TRBV9
clone size: .

CDR3 protein: CASSGGYNSPLHF
CDR3 DNA: TGCGCCAGCAGCGGGGGCTATAATTCACCCCTCCACTTT
J gene: TRBJ1-6
D gene: .
V gene: TRBV4-3
clone size: .

CDR3 protein: CASSEQEGDTIYF
CDR3 DNA: TGCGCCAGCAGCGAGCAAGAAGGGGACACCATATATTTT
J gene: TRBJ1-3
D gene: .
V gene: TRBV5-1
clone size: .

CDR3 protein: CASRPLGQGVYGYTF
CDR3 DNA: TGTGCCAGCAGGCCCCTGGGACAGGGAGTCTATGGCTACACCTTC
J gene: TRBJ1-2
D gene: TRBD1
V gene: TRBV27
clone size: .

CDR3 protein: CASSQRQGGGPYNEQFF
CDR3 DNA: TGTGCCAGCAGCCAAAGACAGGGAGGAGGTCCCTACAATGAGCAGTTCTTC
J gene: TRBJ2-1
D gene: .
V gene: TRBV3-1/TRBV3-2
clone size: once

CDR3 protein: CASRIGAGADTQYF
CDR3 DNA: TGTGCCAGCAGAATCGGTGCGGGAGCAGATACGCAGTATTTT
J gene: TRBJ2-3
D gene: TRBD2
V gene: TRBV7-9
clone size: once

CDR3 protein: CASHRPATNEKLFF
CDR3 DNA: TGTGCCAGCCATCGCCCGGCAACTAATGAAAAACTGTTTTTT
J gene: TRBJ1-4
D gene: .
V gene: TRBV28
clone size: .

CDR3 protein: CASSLGVSNEQFF
CDR3 DNA: TGTGCCAGTAGTCTCGGGGTCAGCAATGAGCAGTTCTTC
J gene: TRBJ2-1
D gene: .
V gene: TRBV19
clone size: .

CDR3 protein: CASSQTGGGTEAFF
CDR3 DNA: TGCGCCAGCAGCCAAACAGGGGGTGGAACTGAAGCTTTCTTT
J gene: TRBJ1-1
D gene: TRBD1
V gene: TRBV5-1
clone size: .

CDR3 protein: CATTGDHEQYF
CDR3 DNA: TGTGCCACCACAGGTGACCACGAGCAGTACTTC
J gene: TRBJ2-7
D gene: .
V gene: TRBV19
clone size: .

CDR3 protein: CASRTGIYNEQFF
CDR3 DNA: TGTGCCAGCAGAACAGGGATCTACAATGAGCAGTTCTTC
J gene: TRBJ2-1
D gene: .
V gene: TRBV2
clone size: .

CDR3 protein: CASSYAHKNTEAFF
CDR3 DNA: TGTGCCAGCAGTTACGCCCACAAGAACACTGAAGCTTTCTTT
J gene: TRBJ1-1
D gene: .
V gene: TRBV6-5
clone size: .

CDR3 protein: CASSLGRTEAFF
CDR3 DNA: TGTGCCAGCAGTTTAGGCCGGACTGAAGCTTTCTTT
J gene: TRBJ1-1
D gene: .
V gene: TRBV6-5
clone size: once

CDR3 protein: CASSLSGGAETQYF
CDR3 DNA: TGTGCCAGCAGCTTATCGGGAGGGGCAGAGACCCAGTACTTC
J gene: TRBJ2-5
D gene: TRBD2
V gene: TRBV7-9
clone size: .

CDR3 protein: CASSDDRAGANVLTF
CDR3 DNA: TGTGCCAGCAGCGACGACAGGGCTGGGGCCAACGTCCTGACTTTC
J gene: TRBJ2-6
D gene: TRBD1
V gene: TRBV7-9
clone size: .

CDR3 protein: CASSPSGVDYSLWWLGYTF
CDR3 DNA: TGTGCCAGCAGTCCATCCGGGGTGGACTACTCTCTATGGTGGCTTGGCTACACCTTC
J gene: TRBJ1-2
D gene: .
V gene: TRBV27
clone size: few

CDR3 protein: CASSQGVLAGGQPGPQHF
CDR3 DNA: TGTGCCAGCAGCCAAGGAGTCTTAGCAGGGGGGCAGCCCGGGCCCCAGCATTTT
J gene: TRBJ1-5
D gene: TRBD1
V gene: TRBV4-2
clone size: .

CDR3 protein: CMEDSKAFF
CDR3 DNA: TGCATGGAGGACAGCAAAGCTTTCTTT
J gene: TRBJ1-1
D gene: .
V gene: TRBV20-1
clone size: .

CDR3 protein: CATSLDRVNYGYTF
CDR3 DNA: TGTGCCACCAGCCTCGACAGGGTTAACTATGGCTACACCTTC
J gene: TRBJ1-2
D gene: TRBD1
V gene: TRBV15
clone size: .

CDR3 protein: CASSLVPPDEQYF
CDR3 DNA: TGCGCCAGCAGCTTGGTGCCGCCAGACGAGCAGTACTTC
J gene: TRBJ2-7
D gene: .
V gene: TRBV5-1
clone size: .

CDR3 protein: CASLAAGNQPQHF
CDR3 DNA: TGTGCCAGCCTCGCGGCCGGAAATCAGCCCCAGCATTTT
J gene: TRBJ1-5
D gene: .
V gene: TRBV28
clone size: .

CDR3 protein: CASSPERGQATYEQYF
CDR3 DNA: TGTGCCAGCAGCCCTGAGCGGGGGCAGGCAACCTACGAGCAGTACTTC
J gene: TRBJ2-7
D gene: TRBD2
V gene: TRBV9
clone size: .

CDR3 protein: CASSGGQERSYEQYF
CDR3 DNA: TGTGCCAGCAGCGGCGGACAGGAGCGCTCCTACGAGCAGTACTTC
J gene: TRBJ2-7
D gene: TRBD1
V gene: TRBV6-5
clone size: .

CDR3 protein: CASSVEGGGQRNEQFF
CDR3 DNA: TGTGCCAGCAGCGTAGAGGGCGGGGGTCAAAGGAATGAGCAGTTCTTC
J gene: TRBJ2-1
D gene: TRBD2
V gene: TRBV9
clone size: .

CDR3 protein: CASSPRTGGDSPLHF
CDR3 DNA: TGCGCCAGCAGCCCACGGACAGGGGGCGATTCACCCCTCCACTTT
J gene: TRBJ1-6
D gene: TRBD1
V gene: TRBV4-1
clone size: .

CDR3 protein: CASGPINLKLFF
CDR3 DNA: TGTGCTAGTGGCCCGATAAACCTAAAACTGTTTTTT
J gene: TRBJ1-4
D gene: .
V gene: TRBV12-5
clone size: .

CDR3 protein: CATSRGSGGATDTQYF
CDR3 DNA: TGTGCCACCAGCAGAGGAAGCGGGGGGGCCACAGATACGCAGTATTTT
J gene: TRBJ2-3
D gene: TRBD2
V gene: TRBV15
clone size: .

CDR3 protein: CASYSTVNYGYTF
CDR3 DNA: TGTGCCAGCTATTCGACGGTTAACTATGGCTACACCTTC
J gene: TRBJ1-2
D gene: .
V gene: TRBV28
clone size: few

CDR3 protein: CASSERDRGSQQYF
CDR3 DNA: TGTGCCAGTAGCGAACGGGACAGGGGCTCCCAGCAGTACTTC
J gene: TRBJ2-7
D gene: TRBD1
V gene: TRBV19
clone size: .

CDR3 protein: CASSRGTSIGEQFF
CDR3 DNA: TGTGCCAGCAGTAGAGGGACTTCGATTGGTGAGCAGTTCTTC
J gene: TRBJ2-1
D gene: .
V gene: TRBV2
clone size: once

CDR3 protein: CASSYSGLNQPQHF
CDR3 DNA: TGTGCCAGCAGTTACTCGGGGCTCAATCAGCCCCAGCATTTT
J gene: TRBJ1-5
D gene: .
V gene: TRBV6-2/TRBV6-3
clone size: .

CDR3 protein: CASSSQGSHRFTDTQYF
CDR3 DNA: TGTGCCAGCAGTTCACAGGGTTCTCACAGATTCACAGATACGCAGTATTTT
J gene: TRBJ2-3
D gene: .
V gene: TRBV28
clone size: .

CDR3 protein: CATLPLGGGSGDTQYF
CDR3 DNA: TGTGCCACGCTACCACTAGGCGGGGGCTCCGGGGATACGCAGTATTTT
J gene: TRBJ2-3
D gene: .
V gene: TRBV10-3
clone size: .

CDR3 protein: CASSINRGFRVQPQHF
CDR3 DNA: TGTGCCAGTAGTATCAACAGGGGGTTCAGGGTTCAGCCCCAGCATTTT
J gene: TRBJ1-5
D gene: TRBD1
V gene: TRBV19
clone size: .

CDR3 protein: CASSQIQGPAFF
CDR3 DNA: TGTGCCAGCAGCCAAATTCAGGGACCAGCTTTCTTT
J gene: TRBJ1-1
D gene: .
V gene: TRBV3-1/TRBV3-2
clone size: .

CDR3 protein: CASSPLGNSNQPQHF
CDR3 DNA: TGCGCCAGCAGTCCACTTGGAAATAGCAATCAGCCCCAGCATTTT
J gene: TRBJ1-5
D gene: .
V gene: TRBV4-1
clone size: once

CDR3 protein: CASSWDKYEQYF
CDR3 DNA: TGTGCCAGCAGTTGGGACAAATACGAGCAGTACTTC
J gene: TRBJ2-7
D gene: .
V gene: TRBV12-3/TRBV12-4
clone size: .